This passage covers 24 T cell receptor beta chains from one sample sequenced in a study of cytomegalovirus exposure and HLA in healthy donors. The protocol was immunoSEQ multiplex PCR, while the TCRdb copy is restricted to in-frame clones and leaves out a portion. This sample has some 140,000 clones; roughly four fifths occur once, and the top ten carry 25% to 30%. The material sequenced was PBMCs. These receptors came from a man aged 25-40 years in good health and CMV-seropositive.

CDR3 DNA: TGTGCCAGCAGTGCGGGGGCCGGGGAGCTGTTTTTT. As protein: CASSAGAGELFF. The chain has TRBV6-1 and TRBJ2-2, with D possibly TRBD2 on 6 matching bases. V lost 4 bases, J lost 6 bases, and 6 bases lay in between. In germline, CDR1 is MNHNS, CDR2 SASEGT. The CDR3 has 12 residues.

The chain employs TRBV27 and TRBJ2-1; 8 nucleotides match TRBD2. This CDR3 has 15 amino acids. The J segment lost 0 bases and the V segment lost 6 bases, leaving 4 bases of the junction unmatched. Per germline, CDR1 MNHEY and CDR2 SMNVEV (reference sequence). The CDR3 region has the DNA TGTGCCAGCAGCCCCGGGACTAGCTCCTACAATGAGCAGTTCTTC. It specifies CASSPGTSSYNEQFF.

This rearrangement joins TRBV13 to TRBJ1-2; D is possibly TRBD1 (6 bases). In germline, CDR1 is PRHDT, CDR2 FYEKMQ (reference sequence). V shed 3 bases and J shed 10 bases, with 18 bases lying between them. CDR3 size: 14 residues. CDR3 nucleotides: TGTGCCAGCAGCTTTAAAACAGGGAGTGAAGCCTACACCTTC. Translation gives CASSFKTGSEAYTF.

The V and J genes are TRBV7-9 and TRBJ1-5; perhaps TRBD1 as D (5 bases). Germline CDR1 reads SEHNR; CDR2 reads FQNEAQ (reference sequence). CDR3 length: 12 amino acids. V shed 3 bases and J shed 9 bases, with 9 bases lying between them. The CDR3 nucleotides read TGTGCCAGCAGCTTCAATACAGGGCCCCAGCATTTT. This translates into CASSFNTGPQHF. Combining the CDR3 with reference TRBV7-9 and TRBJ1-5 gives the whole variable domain DTGVSQNPRHKITKRGQNVTFRCDPISEHNRLYWYRQTLGQGPEFLTYFQNEAQLEKSRLLSDRFSAERPKGSFSTLEIQRTEQGDSAMYLCASSFNTGPQHFGDGTRLSIL.

For the CDR3, the DNA is TGCGCCAGCTCCAAGGGACAGGGGGCGCGTGGGGCCAACGTCCTGACTTTC. This gives the protein CASSKGQGARGANVLTF. V gene TRBV5-1 combines with J gene TRBJ2-6; 12 positions agree with TRBD1. The CDR3 sequence is 17 residues long. The trim removed 7 bases at V and 3 bases at J, leaving 8 bases unmatched. Germline CDR1 SGHRS, CDR2 YFSETQ.

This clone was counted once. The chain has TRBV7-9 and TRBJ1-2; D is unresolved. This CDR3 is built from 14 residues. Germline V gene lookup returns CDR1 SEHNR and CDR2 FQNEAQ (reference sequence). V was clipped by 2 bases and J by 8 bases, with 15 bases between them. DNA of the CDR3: TGTGCCAGCAGCTTAACAAGTTTCGAGGAGGGCTACACCTTC. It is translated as CASSLTSFEEGYTF.

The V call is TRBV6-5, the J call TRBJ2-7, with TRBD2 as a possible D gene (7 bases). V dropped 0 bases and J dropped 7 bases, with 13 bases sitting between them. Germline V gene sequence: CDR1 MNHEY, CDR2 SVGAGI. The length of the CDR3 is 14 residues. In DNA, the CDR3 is TGTGCCAGCAGTTACTCGGGGGGGCGGTGGGAGCAGTACTTC. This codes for CASSYSGGRWEQYF.

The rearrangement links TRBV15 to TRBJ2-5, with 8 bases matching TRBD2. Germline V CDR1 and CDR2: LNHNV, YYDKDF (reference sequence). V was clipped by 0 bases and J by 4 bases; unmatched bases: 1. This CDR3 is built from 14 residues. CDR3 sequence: CATSRDRGGETQYF. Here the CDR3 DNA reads TGTGCCACCAGCAGAGATCGGGGGGGAGAGACCCAGTACTTC.

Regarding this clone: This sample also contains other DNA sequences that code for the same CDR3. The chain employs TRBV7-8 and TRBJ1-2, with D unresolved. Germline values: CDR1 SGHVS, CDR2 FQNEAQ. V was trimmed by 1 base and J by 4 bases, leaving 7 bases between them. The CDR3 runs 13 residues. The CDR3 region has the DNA TGTGCCAGCAGCTTAGATCGGGTCTATGGCTACACCTTC. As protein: CASSLDRVYGYTF.

The CDR3 region is CASSPDRAYEQYF. The CDR3 DNA follows: TGCGCCAGCAGCCCGGACAGGGCCTACGAGCAGTACTTC. The V and J genes are TRBV5-1 and TRBJ2-7; 8 bases agree with TRBD1. The germline CDR1 and CDR2 sequences are SGHRS and YFSETQ. The J segment lost 2 bases and the V segment lost 4 bases, leaving 2 bases of the junction unmatched. The CDR3 runs 13 residues.

The CDR3 spells CASSAIPGQVYGYTF. DNA for the CDR3: TGTGCCAGCAGTGCCATACCGGGACAGGTCTATGGCTACACCTTC. The J gene is TRBJ1-2, the V gene TRBV6-4; TRBD1 agrees at 8 bases. Germline CDR1 reads MRHNA; CDR2 reads SNTAGT. The CDR3 is made up of 15 amino acids. V lost 4 bases, J lost 4 bases, and 8 bases stayed unmatched.

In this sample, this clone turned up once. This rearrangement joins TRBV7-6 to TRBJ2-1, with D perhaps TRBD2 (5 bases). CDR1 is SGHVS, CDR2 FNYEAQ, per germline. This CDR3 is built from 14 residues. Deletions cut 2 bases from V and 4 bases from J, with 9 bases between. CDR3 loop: CASSLPERYNEQFF. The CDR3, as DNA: TGTGCCAGCAGCTTACCTGAGCGGTACAATGAGCAGTTCTTC. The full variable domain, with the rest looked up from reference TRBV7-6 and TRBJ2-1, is GAGVSQSPRYKVTKRGQDVALRCDPISGHVSLYWYRQALGQGPEFLTYFNYEAQQDKSGLPNDRFSAERPEGSISTLTIQRTEQRDSAMYRCASSLPERYNEQFFGPGTRLTVL.

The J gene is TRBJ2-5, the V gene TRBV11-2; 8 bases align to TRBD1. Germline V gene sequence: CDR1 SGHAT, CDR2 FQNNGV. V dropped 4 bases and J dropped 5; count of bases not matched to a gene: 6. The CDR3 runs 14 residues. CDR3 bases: TGTGCCAGCAGCTACGGACAGGGTATGGAGACCCAGTACTTC. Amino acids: CASSYGQGMETQYF.

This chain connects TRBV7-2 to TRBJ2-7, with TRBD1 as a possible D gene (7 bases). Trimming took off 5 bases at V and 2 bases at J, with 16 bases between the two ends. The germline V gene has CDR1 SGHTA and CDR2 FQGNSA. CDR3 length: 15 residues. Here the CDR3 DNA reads TGTGCCAGCAGCCTGGGGCAGGGGGGAACCTACGAGCAGTACTTC. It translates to CASSLGQGGTYEQYF.

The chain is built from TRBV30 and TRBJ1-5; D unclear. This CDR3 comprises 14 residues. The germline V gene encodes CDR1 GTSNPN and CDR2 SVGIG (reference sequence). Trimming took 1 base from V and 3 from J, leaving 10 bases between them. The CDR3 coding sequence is TGTGCCTGGAGTGAACCGGGAGTCAATCAGCCCCAGCATTTT. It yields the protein CAWSEPGVNQPQHF. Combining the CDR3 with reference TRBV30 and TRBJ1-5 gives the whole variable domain SQTIHQWPATLVQPVGSPLSLECTVEGTSNPNLYWYRQAAGRGLQLLFYSVGIGQISSEVPQNLSASRPQDRQFILSSKKLLLSDSGFYLCAWSEPGVNQPQHFGDGTRLSIL.

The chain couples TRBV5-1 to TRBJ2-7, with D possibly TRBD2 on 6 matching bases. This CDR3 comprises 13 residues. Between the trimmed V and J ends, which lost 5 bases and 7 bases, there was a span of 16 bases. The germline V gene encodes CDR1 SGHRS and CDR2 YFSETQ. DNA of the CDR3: TGCGCCAGCAGGATGGATGGAGGGTGGGAGCAGTACTTC. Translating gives CASRMDGGWEQYF. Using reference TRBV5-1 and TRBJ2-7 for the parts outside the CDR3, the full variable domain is KAGVTQTPRYLIKTRGQQVTLSCSPISGHRSVSWYQQTPGQGLQFLFEYFSETQRNKGNFPGRFSGRQFSNSRSEMNVSTLELGDSALYLCASRMDGGWEQYFGPGTRLTVT.

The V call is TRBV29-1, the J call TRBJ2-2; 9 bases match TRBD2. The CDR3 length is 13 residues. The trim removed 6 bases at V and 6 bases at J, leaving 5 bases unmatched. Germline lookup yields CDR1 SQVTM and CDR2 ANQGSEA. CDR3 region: CSVGAGGPGELFF. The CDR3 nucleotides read TGCAGCGTAGGGGCGGGGGGGCCCGGGGAGCTGTTTTTT.

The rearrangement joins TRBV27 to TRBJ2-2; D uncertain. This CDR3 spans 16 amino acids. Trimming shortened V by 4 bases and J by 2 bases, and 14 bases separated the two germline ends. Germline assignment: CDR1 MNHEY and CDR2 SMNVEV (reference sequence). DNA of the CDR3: TGTGCCAGCAGTTCCCACTTTGAGGCCAACACCGGGGAGCTGTTTTTT. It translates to CASSSHFEANTGELFF.

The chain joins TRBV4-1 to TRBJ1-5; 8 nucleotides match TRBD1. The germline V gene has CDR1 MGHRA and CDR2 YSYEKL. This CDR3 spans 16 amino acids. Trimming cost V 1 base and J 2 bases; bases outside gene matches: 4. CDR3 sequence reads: CASSQGTGRGNQPQHF. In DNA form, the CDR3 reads TGCGCCAGCAGCCAAGGGACAGGGAGGGGCAATCAGCCCCAGCATTTT.

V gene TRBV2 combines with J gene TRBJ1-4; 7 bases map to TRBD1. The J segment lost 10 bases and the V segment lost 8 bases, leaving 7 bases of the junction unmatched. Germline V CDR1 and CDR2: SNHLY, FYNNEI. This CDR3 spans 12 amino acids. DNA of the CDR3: TGTGCCAGCCCAAACGCAGGGGGAAAACTGTTTTTT. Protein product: CASPNAGGKLFF.

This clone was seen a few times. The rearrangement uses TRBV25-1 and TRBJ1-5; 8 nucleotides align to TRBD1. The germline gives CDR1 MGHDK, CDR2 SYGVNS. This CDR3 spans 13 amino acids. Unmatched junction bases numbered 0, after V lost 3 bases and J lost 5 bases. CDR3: CASSETGDQPQHF. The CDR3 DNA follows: TGTGCCAGCAGTGAGACAGGGGATCAGCCCCAGCATTTT.

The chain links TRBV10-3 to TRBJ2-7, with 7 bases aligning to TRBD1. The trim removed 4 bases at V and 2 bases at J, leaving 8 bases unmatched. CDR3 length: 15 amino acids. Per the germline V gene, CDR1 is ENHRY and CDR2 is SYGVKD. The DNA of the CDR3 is TGTGCCATCAGTGGTTGGACAGGACCCACCTACGAGCAGTACTTC. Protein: CAISGWTGPTYEQYF.

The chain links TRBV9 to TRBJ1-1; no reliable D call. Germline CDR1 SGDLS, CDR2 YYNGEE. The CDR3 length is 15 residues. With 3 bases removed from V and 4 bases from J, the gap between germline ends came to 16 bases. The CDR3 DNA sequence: TGTGCCAGCAGCGCCACCGGGTGGGCGGGCACTGAAGCTTTCTTT. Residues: CASSATGWAGTEAFF.

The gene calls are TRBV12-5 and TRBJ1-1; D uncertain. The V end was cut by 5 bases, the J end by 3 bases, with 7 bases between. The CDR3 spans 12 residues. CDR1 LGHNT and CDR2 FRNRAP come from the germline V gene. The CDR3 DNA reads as TGTGCTAGTGGTCTACAGTACACTGAAGCTTTCTTT. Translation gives CASGLQYTEAFF.